This record looks at one TCR beta chain sequence and its context. A sample-barcoded 5' primer and a J-beta primer mix were used in a second PCR of roughly 7 to 11 cycles. MiXCR was run by TCRdb on the 5' RACE reads, yielding one entry per CDR3 protein. The sample shows about 570,000 distinct CDR3 sequences, 25% to 30% of them seen only once. CDR3 length: 13 amino acids. Trimming at V came to 5 bases and at J to 11 bases, leaving 11 bases not matched to a gene. The entry originates in a study of blood T cells in healthy people across ages. The V call is TRBV12-3 or TRBV12-4, the J call TRBJ2-5; TRBD1 aligns across 7 bases. The sequenced material came from blood. The origin of this receptor is an older woman in good health. CDR3 DNA: TGTGCCAGCAGTCGACAGGGCTTGAGGGAGCAGTACTTC. Translating it yields CASSRQGLREQYF.